This TCR beta chain was captured by sequencing in a study of response to subunit inactivated influenza vaccine. Notes on the study in general: Each seasonal influenza vaccination recruits few new T cells, the authors suggested.

TCRdb ran MiXCR on the RT-PCR reads and lists one entry per CDR3 protein. This table holds 500,000 to 600,000 distinct CDR3 sequences, approximately 12% found once. There are many counts of this clonotype. The antigen is undetermined. The CDR3 runs 15 residues. CDR1 is LGHNA, CDR2 YNFKEQ, per germline. V shed 5 bases, J shed 4 bases, and the junction held 4 bases outside the gene matches. The clonotype comes from a man in his fifties or sixties who received an inactivated influenza vaccine. The genes are TRBV4-2 and TRBJ2-3; 12 bases agree with TRBD2. This sample comprised PBMCs from blood, obtained on the day of vaccination. The CDR3 nucleotides read TGTGCCAGCAGCGCACTAGCGGGGGGTCCAGATACGCAGTATTTT. It codes for CASSALAGGPDTQYF.